A single sample gave rise to the 32 T cell receptor beta chains below, sequenced in a study of shared clonotypes between healthy human individuals. This table comes from immunoSEQ multiplex PCR, and its TCRdb copy is limited to in-frame clones, with some not included. Of about 2.4 million clones listed, approximately 93% are singletons. Sequencing was done on a sample of naive CD4+ T cells from PBMCs. Subset meaning: CD45RA+ positively selected. Receptor source: a young man in good health. Some clones in this sample may be carry-over from other donors' samples.

In the case of this clone: This same CDR3 is encoded by further DNA sequences in the sample. V gene TRBV5-1 combines with J gene TRBJ2-2, with TRBD2 identical over 10 bases. Unmatched junction bases numbered 4, after V lost 3 bases and J lost 2 bases. Germline CDR1 and CDR2: SGHRS and YFSETQ. The CDR3 runs to 16 residues. In DNA, the CDR3 is TGCGCCAGCAGCTCGTTAGCGGGAGGCAACACCGGGGAGCTGTTTTTT. Translated: CASSSLAGGNTGELFF.

This rearrangement joins TRBV5-1 to TRBJ2-3, with TRBD2 matching over 9 bases. After removal of 0 bases from V and 14 bases from J, the junction contained 13 bases not matched to a gene. In germline, CDR1 is SGHRS, CDR2 YFSETQ. The CDR3 runs to 15 residues. CDR3 residues: CASSLGLAGMESRYF. The CDR3 DNA sequence: TGCGCCAGCAGCTTGGGGCTAGCGGGAATGGAATCAAGGTATTTT.

The gene calls are TRBV25-1 and TRBJ2-1; 8 positions agree with TRBD2. The CDR3 sequence is 14 residues long. Per the germline V gene, CDR1 is MGHDK and CDR2 is SYGVNS. Unmatched junction bases numbered 9, after V lost 5 bases and J lost 9 bases. The CDR3 DNA sequence: TGTGCCAGCAGTTTACAGCGGGAGAGGCGTGAGCAGTTCTTC. This sequence encodes CASSLQRERREQFF.

The chain employs TRBV29-1 and TRBJ1-1, with 9 positions matching TRBD1. Germline-derived CDR1 and CDR2 are SQVTM and ANQGSEA. V was clipped by 6 bases and J by 5 bases; unmatched bases: 7. This CDR3 region has 13 residues. This chain's CDR3 is CSVLGQGRTEAFF. CDR3 nucleotide sequence: TGCAGCGTCCTGGGACAGGGAAGAACTGAAGCTTTCTTT.

The rearrangement links TRBV27 to TRBJ2-7, with 7 bases lining up with TRBD2. Per germline, CDR1 MNHEY and CDR2 SMNVEV (reference sequence). This CDR3 has 19 residues. V gave up 0 bases and J gave up 1 base; unmatched junction bases: 15. CDR3 sequence reads: CASSLSYGVWASGSYEQYF. CDR3 nucleotides: TGTGCCAGCAGTTTATCCTACGGGGTTTGGGCTAGCGGTTCCTACGAGCAGTACTTC.

The rearrangement links TRBV7-2 to TRBJ2-2; no reliable D call. The CDR3 totals 15 residues. Per the germline V gene, CDR1 is SGHTA and CDR2 is FQGNSA. V shed 1 base and J shed 5 bases, with 11 bases lying between them. The CDR3 loop is CASSLDVRITGELFF. The CDR3 DNA is TGTGCCAGCAGCTTAGATGTCCGGATTACCGGGGAGCTGTTTTTT.

On this clone itself: An end of the junction does not agree with germline; a read error may underlie this. V usage is TRBV25-1 and J usage is TRBJ2-7; 9 positions agree with TRBD1. The CDR3 has 15 residues. Germline-derived CDR1 and CDR2 are MGHDK and SYGVNS. The CDR3: CAGSDPRTGAYEQYF. The CDR3 region has the DNA TGTGCCGGCAGTGACCCCAGGACAGGGGCCTACGAGCAGTACTTC.

This clone was counted a single time. The chain has TRBV4-2 and TRBJ2-7; 9 positions match TRBD1. Per the germline V gene, CDR1 is LGHNA and CDR2 is YNFKEQ. Trimming cost V 0 bases and J 2 bases; bases outside gene matches: 2. This CDR3 region has 15 residues. This chain's CDR3 is CASSQEGDRAYEQYF. The CDR3 DNA sequence: TGTGCCAGCAGCCAAGAGGGGGACAGGGCCTACGAGCAGTACTTC.

This rearrangement joins TRBV5-1 to TRBJ2-3; D is unclear. The CDR3 is made up of 15 amino acids. Germline assignment: CDR1 SGHRS and CDR2 YFSETQ. Trimming took off 0 bases at V and 3 bases at J, with 11 bases between the two ends. CDR3 region: CASSLEVGLTDTQYF. The CDR3 DNA reads as TGCGCCAGCAGCTTGGAGGTCGGGTTAACAGATACGCAGTATTTT.

The genes are TRBV7-3 and TRBJ2-1; TRBD1 matches at 9 bases. Germline CDR1 is SGHTA and CDR2 is FQGTGA. The V segment lost 5 bases and the J segment 0 bases; nucleotides outside the gene matches: 20. The CDR3 length is 21 residues. Here the CDR3 DNA reads TGTGCCAGCAGCCCTAGACAAGGGGGACAGGGTTCCTTAAGCTCCTACAATGAGCAGTTCTTC. Amino acid sequence: CASSPRQGGQGSLSSYNEQFF.

V is TRBV5-1 and J is TRBJ1-2; 8 positions agree with TRBD1. Trimming cost V 4 bases and J 0 bases; bases outside gene matches: 11. This CDR3 has 17 residues. Germline CDR1 SGHRS, CDR2 YFSETQ. In DNA form, the CDR3 reads TGCGCCAGCAGCCTAGGGCTGGACAGGGTACCTAACTATGGCTACACCTTC. Translation gives CASSLGLDRVPNYGYTF.

CDR3 bases: TGTGCCAGCAGCTTGGCAGTCGGCATTAATGAAAAACTGTTTTTT. Its protein is CASSLAVGINEKLFF. The rearrangement links TRBV5-5 to TRBJ1-4; D is ambiguous. Trimming shortened V by 0 bases and J by 4 bases, and 10 bases separated the two germline ends. Germline V gives CDR1 SGHKS, CDR2 YYEKEE (reference sequence). The length of the CDR3 is 15 residues. Complete variable domain (other parts from reference TRBV5-5 and TRBJ1-4): DAGVTQSPTHLIKTRGQQVTLRCSPISGHKSVSWYQQVLGQGPQFIFQYYEKEERGRGNFPDRFSARQFPNYSSELNVNALLLGDSALYLCASSLAVGINEKLFFGSGTQLSVL.

V is TRBV18 and J is TRBJ2-4; D remains ambiguous. The CDR3 length is 14 residues. V was cut by 5 bases and J by 0 bases, with 8 bases left in between. Germline CDR1 is KGHSH and CDR2 is LQKENI. The CDR3, as DNA: TGTGCCAGCTCATCTGGGGTAGCCAAAAACATTCAGTACTTC. Translated, it gives CASSSGVAKNIQYF.

This rearrangement joins TRBV28 to TRBJ1-2; D is undetermined. V was shortened by 7 bases and J by 6 bases, with 12 bases between the two germline ends. Germline values: CDR1 MDHEN, CDR2 SYDVKM. The CDR3 has 12 amino acids. CDR3 DNA: TGTGCCAGCACCACCCCCCCAGATGGCTACACCTTC. As protein: CASTTPPDGYTF.

The rearrangement uses TRBV7-9 and TRBJ2-1, with TRBD2 identical over 10 bases. The CDR3 has 19 residues. J lost 5 bases, V lost 1 base, and 14 bases had no gene match. The germline gives CDR1 SEHNR, CDR2 FQNEAQ (reference sequence). CDR3 bases: TGTGCCAGCAGCTTAGGTCTTCTCCGGGGACTAGCGTATAACAATGAGCAGTTCTTC. Amino acid sequence: CASSLGLLRGLAYNNEQFF.

J is TRBJ2-1 and V is TRBV6-6; 7 bases align to TRBD2. CDR1 and CDR2 from the germline V gene are MNHNY and SVGAGI (reference sequence). Trimming removed 7 bases from V and 6 bases from J; junction bases left unmatched: 9. CDR3 length equals 14 residues. Written as DNA, the CDR3 is TGTGCCAGCACAAAGGGCGGGGGTCTCAATGAGCAGTTCTTC. Translation: CASTKGGGLNEQFF.

The chain carries TRBV29-1 and TRBJ1-2; the match to TRBD1 covers 9 bases. Trimming took 3 bases from V and 4 from J; bases not matched to a gene: 6. Germline loops: CDR1 SQVTM, CDR2 ANQGSEA. This CDR3 has 14 amino acids. The CDR3 is CSVDRDRVVYGYTF. The CDR3 DNA is TGCAGCGTTGACCGGGACAGGGTGGTCTATGGCTACACCTTC.

The chain couples TRBV5-1 to TRBJ2-1; D may correspond to TRBD1 or TRBD2 (5 bases each). The CDR3 is made up of 16 amino acids. Germline CDR1 SGHRS, CDR2 YFSETQ. Deletions cut 2 bases from V and 9 bases from J, with 21 bases between. The CDR3 reads CASSFARGWVLGEQFF. For the CDR3, the DNA is TGCGCCAGCAGCTTCGCGAGGGGATGGGTTTTGGGTGAGCAGTTCTTC.

On this clone: Other nucleotide sequences from this sample produce the same CDR3. This chain joins TRBV6-1 and TRBJ1-2, with D hard to call. The CDR3 covers 14 residues. The germline V and J ends were trimmed by 2 bases and 5 bases, with 12 bases remaining between them. CDR1 MNHNS and CDR2 SASEGT come from the germline V gene. CDR3 nucleotides: TGTGCCAGCAGTGAACAAGGAGCCATTTATGGCTACACCTTC. Translating it yields CASSEQGAIYGYTF.

The chain is built from TRBV28 and TRBJ2-7, with D uncertain. The CDR3 extends over 13 amino acids. In germline, CDR1 is MDHEN, CDR2 SYDVKM. Trimming removed 6 bases from V and 3 bases from J, with 12 bases in between. CDR3 DNA sequence: TGTGCCAGCAGCCCGCCGGTTTACTACGAGCAGTACTTC. Amino acid sequence: CASSPPVYYEQYF.

The chain couples TRBV28 to TRBJ2-7; TRBD2 matches 8 bases. V lost 8 bases to trimming and J lost 4 bases; unmatched junction nucleotides: 13. This CDR3 has 15 amino acids. Germline V CDR1 and CDR2: MDHEN, SYDVKM. Written as DNA, the CDR3 is TGTGCCAGCTCATTTCCGGCTAGCGGGTTGTACGAGCAGTACTTC. Translating it yields CASSFPASGLYEQYF.

The CDR3 spells CASSRGIANSYEQYF. Written as DNA, the CDR3 is TGTGCCAGCTCACGGGGGATAGCGAACTCCTACGAGCAGTACTTC. V gene TRBV18 combines with J gene TRBJ2-7; D is possibly TRBD1 or TRBD2 (5 bases each). The V gene's germline CDR1 is KGHSH and CDR2 LQKENI. The CDR3 has 15 residues. Trimming cost V 4 bases and J 0 bases, with 13 bases left between them.

The J gene is TRBJ2-5, the V gene TRBV6-6; D is uncertain. V lost 6 bases, J lost 1 base, and 15 bases lay in between. The CDR3 loop spans 15 amino acids. Germline-derived CDR1 and CDR2 are MNHNY and SVGAGI (reference sequence). CDR3 protein: CASRRMSASQETQYF. DNA of the CDR3: TGTGCCAGCAGACGTATGTCGGCGTCCCAAGAGACCCAGTACTTC.

This rearrangement joins TRBV5-1 to TRBJ2-7; D possibly corresponds to TRBD1 (6 bases). There are 17 residues in the CDR3. V shed 4 bases and J shed 1 base, with 21 bases lying between them. Germline CDR1 and CDR2: SGHRS and YFSETQ. CDR3 sequence (DNA): TGCGCCAGCAGCCCCCGGTCTGGGGGCGCGGATTCCTACGAGCAGTACTTC. This translates into CASSPRSGGADSYEQYF.

V is TRBV11-2 and J is TRBJ1-3; D gene uncertain. The CDR3 extends over 14 amino acids. Trimming stripped 5 bases from V and 4 bases from J, with 12 bases between. CDR1 and CDR2 from the germline V gene are SGHAT and FQNNGV. The DNA of the CDR3 is TGTGCCAGCAGCCCGTCCGGGCAGGGAAACACCATATATTTT. It translates to CASSPSGQGNTIYF. Filled out from reference TRBV11-2 and TRBJ1-3, the complete variable domain reads EAGVAQSPRYKIIEKRQSVAFWCNPISGHATLYWYQQILGQGPKLLIQFQNNGVVDDSQLPKDRFSAERLKGVDSTLKIQPAKLEDSAVYLCASSPSGQGNTIYFGEGSWLTVV.

This chain uses TRBV14 with TRBJ1-2; a possible D gene is TRBD1 (5 bases). Germline V gene sequence: CDR1 SGHDN, CDR2 FVKESK. V dropped 5 bases and J dropped 10 bases, with 20 bases sitting between them. The CDR3 is 14 residues long. The CDR3, as DNA: TGTGCCAGCAGCTTTAGCGGGGGACCTTCGTACTACACCTTC. Amino acids: CASSFSGGPSYYTF.

The table lists this clone with a count of one. Here the CDR3 DNA reads TGTGCCAGCTCACGGGACAGTGACAATCAGCCCCAGCATTTT. As protein: CASSRDSDNQPQHF. The chain has TRBV18 and TRBJ1-5; 7 bases align to TRBD1. Trimming at V came to 4 bases and at J to 3 bases, leaving 3 bases not matched to a gene. CDR3 length: 14 residues. Per the germline V gene, CDR1 is KGHSH and CDR2 is LQKENI.

V is TRBV15 and J is TRBJ1-4, with D uncertain. CDR1 is LNHNV, CDR2 YYDKDF, per germline (reference sequence). The V and J ends lost 5 bases and 4 bases respectively, with 14 bases between them. CDR3 length: 15 amino acids. DNA of the CDR3: TGTGCCACCAGCCGGCAGAAGTTCGATAATGAAAAACTGTTTTTT. As protein: CATSRQKFDNEKLFF.

The genes are TRBV7-3 and TRBJ2-5; perhaps TRBD2 as D (6 bases). With 1 base removed from V and 3 bases from J, the gap between germline ends came to 21 bases. Germline CDR1 is SGHTA and CDR2 is FQGTGA. The length of the CDR3 is 18 residues. The CDR3 sequence is CASSLKRLSSGSEETQYF. The CDR3 DNA sequence: TGTGCCAGCAGCTTAAAAAGGTTAAGTAGCGGAAGCGAAGAGACCCAGTACTTC.

The chain couples TRBV28 to TRBJ2-1; a weak D match, TRBD2 (7 bases). The germline V gene encodes CDR1 MDHEN and CDR2 SYDVKM. V lost 2 bases and J 6 bases, leaving 14 bases between the germline ends. There are 15 residues in the CDR3. The CDR3 protein is CASSLRGGGINEQFF. DNA of the CDR3: TGTGCCAGCAGTTTACGAGGGGGAGGGATCAATGAGCAGTTCTTC.

This chain joins TRBV7-3 and TRBJ2-5; possibly TRBD2 for D (6 bases). Trimming cost V 5 bases and J 5 bases, with 18 bases left between them. Looked up from germline, CDR1 is SGHTA and CDR2 is FQGTGA. This CDR3 is built from 15 residues. The CDR3: CASSIDGTPGETQYF. The CDR3 coding sequence is TGTGCCAGCAGCATAGACGGGACTCCTGGGGAGACCCAGTACTTC.

V usage is TRBV7-3 and J usage is TRBJ2-1; TRBD2 might be the D (5 bases). This CDR3 is built from 15 residues. Germline CDR1 is SGHTA and CDR2 is FQGTGA. V lost 0 bases and J 10 bases, leaving 16 bases between the germline ends. The chain's CDR3 is CASSLTSGPMREQFF. In DNA form, the CDR3 reads TGTGCCAGCAGCTTAACAAGCGGCCCTATGAGGGAGCAGTTCTTC.